This entry lists 25 T cell receptor beta chains sequenced from one sample in a study of blood T cell repertoires in COVID-19 (dated by TCRdb to 2020 to 2021). The library was made by the immunoSEQ multiplex PCR assay. In TCRdb, the immuneACCESS table is reduced to in-frame sequences with V and J assigned. These tables do not hold every clone; where another copy was compared, an unresolved V gene accounts for under half, and the others remain unexplained. The sample data list about 190,000 clones, and 86% of these were observed just once. The ten largest account for less than 3.5% of the sample. The sequenced sample consisted of peripheral blood. All receptors come from a woman in her thirties with active or convalescent COVID-19.

This clone was seen many times. The chain is built from TRBV5-1 and TRBJ1-5, with D perhaps TRBD1 (5 bases). Germline V lookup: CDR1 SGHRS, CDR2 YFSETQ. V gave up 4 bases and J gave up 0 bases, with 11 bases separating them. The CDR3 covers 15 residues. The CDR3 bases are TGCGCCAGCAGCCTCACAGGAGATAGCAATCAGCCCCAGCATTTT. Translation: CASSLTGDSNQPQHF.

This sequence joins TRBV27 and TRBJ2-7; 10 bases line up with TRBD2. After removal of 2 bases from V and 5 bases from J, the junction contained 9 bases not matched to a gene. The CDR3 length is 16 residues. Looked up from germline, CDR1 is MNHEY and CDR2 is SMNVEV (reference sequence). In DNA, the CDR3 is TGTGCCAGCAGTTTAGGGCTAGCGGGAGCTCCCCACGAGCAGTACTTC. As protein: CASSLGLAGAPHEQYF.

This sequence joins TRBV12-3 or TRBV12-4 and TRBJ1-3; D may be TRBD1 (6 bases). This CDR3 comprises 13 residues. The V end lost 3 bases, the J end lost 8 bases, and 11 bases lay between the germline ends. In DNA, the CDR3 is TGTGCCAGCAGTTTTAACAGGGCGTACACCATATATTTT. This translates into CASSFNRAYTIYF.

This rearrangement joins TRBV6-1 to TRBJ1-5, with TRBD1 as a possible D gene (5 bases). V dropped 1 base and J dropped 3 bases, with 16 bases sitting between them. Germline CDR1 is MNHNS and CDR2 is SASEGT. This CDR3 has 17 residues. DNA of the CDR3: TGTGCCAGCAGTGAAGAGGGTTGGGGACTGTTCAATCAGCCCCAGCATTTT. It specifies CASSEEGWGLFNQPQHF.

The chain carries TRBV30 and TRBJ1-2; D is possibly TRBD1 (5 bases). The germline CDR1 and CDR2 sequences are GTSNPN and SVGIG (reference sequence). V dropped 3 bases and J dropped 8 bases, with 16 bases sitting between them. The CDR3 length is 13 residues. CDR3 residues: CAWRADSFGGYTF. DNA for the CDR3: TGTGCCTGGAGGGCCGACAGCTTTGGAGGCTACACCTTC.

The genes are TRBV10-1 and TRBJ1-2; 7 nucleotides line up with TRBD1. This CDR3 comprises 13 residues. Germline V gives CDR1 WNHNN, CDR2 SYGVQD (reference sequence). Losses at the gene ends were 4 bases for V and 4 bases for J; bases not matched to a gene: 3. In nucleotides, the CDR3 is TGCGCCAGCAGTGCCGACAGGGCCTATGGCTACACCTTC. It is translated as CASSADRAYGYTF.

This chain uses TRBV28 with TRBJ2-5; D is perhaps TRBD2 (6 bases). V was trimmed by 6 bases and J by 2 bases, leaving 16 bases between them. The CDR3 runs to 15 residues. Germline loops: CDR1 MDHEN, CDR2 SYDVKM. The DNA of the CDR3 is TGTGCCAGCAGGGGGGGAAGGACTTTACAAGAGACCCAGTACTTC. Amino acid sequence: CASRGGRTLQETQYF.

In this sample, this clone turned up once. The V gene is TRBV11-3, the J gene TRBJ2-7, with 10 nucleotides matching TRBD1. CDR1 and CDR2 from the germline V gene are SGHNT and YENEEA. The CDR3 spans 15 residues. V dropped 1 base and J dropped 5; count of bases not matched to a gene: 5. CDR3 region: CASSLGGQGSNEQYF. CDR3 DNA: TGTGCCAGCAGCTTAGGGGGACAGGGGTCCAACGAGCAGTACTTC.

This sequence joins TRBV7-9 and TRBJ2-2; no clear D. CDR1 SEHNR and CDR2 FQNEAQ come from the germline V gene (reference sequence). The CDR3 is 13 amino acids. Between the trimmed V and J ends, which lost 1 base and 5 bases, there was a span of 5 bases. In DNA, the CDR3 is TGTGCCAGCAGCTTAGGCAGGACCGGGGAGCTGTTTTTT. It yields the protein CASSLGRTGELFF.

The chain is built from TRBV19 and TRBJ1-2; no reliable D call. The V gene lost 2 bases and the J gene lost 2 bases, with 12 bases spanning the gap. The CDR3 spans 15 residues. The V gene's germline CDR1 is LNHDA and CDR2 SQIVND (reference sequence). This CDR3 is CASSITGELNYGYTF. CDR3 bases: TGTGCCAGTAGTATAACCGGGGAACTGAACTATGGCTACACCTTC.

This chain connects TRBV6-6 to TRBJ1-4; TRBD1 matches 9 bases. In germline, CDR1 is MNHNY, CDR2 SVGAGI (reference sequence). V gave up 5 bases and J gave up 3 bases; unmatched junction bases: 10. This CDR3 has 17 residues. This CDR3 is CASSPLGQGPSNEKLFF. In nucleotides, the CDR3 is TGTGCCAGCAGTCCCCTGGGACAGGGTCCTTCTAATGAAAAACTGTTTTTT.

The V gene is TRBV3-1 (or the pseudogene TRBV3-2), the J gene TRBJ1-2, with 7 positions matching TRBD1. With 4 bases clipped from V and 5 bases from J, the junction kept 7 bases outside the gene matches. The CDR3 is 14 amino acids. Per germline, CDR1 LGHDT and CDR2 YNNKEL (reference sequence). CDR3 nucleotides: TGTGCCAGCAGCCCGTGGGACAGAACTTATGGCTACACCTTC. Residues: CASSPWDRTYGYTF.

The V call is TRBV6-5, the J call TRBJ2-3, with no clear D. Germline CDR1 and CDR2: MNHEY and SVGAGI. V gave up 0 bases and J gave up 6 bases, with 4 bases separating them. The CDR3 sequence is 12 residues long. The CDR3 region is CASSYSRDTQYF. In nucleotides, the CDR3 is TGTGCCAGCAGTTACTCCAGGGATACGCAGTATTTT.

This clone was counted a single time. V gene TRBV10-3 combines with J gene TRBJ2-5; 8 positions agree with TRBD2. J was trimmed by 5 bases and V by 2 bases; bases with no gene match: 10. CDR1 is ENHRY and CDR2 is SYGVKD in the germline V gene. CDR3 length: 16 amino acids. CDR3 amino acids: CAISEGTSGRRETQYF. Written as DNA, the CDR3 is TGTGCCATCAGTGAGGGGACTAGTGGCAGGCGTGAGACCCAGTACTTC.

The V gene is TRBV18, the J gene TRBJ2-2; 7 nucleotides align to TRBD2. From germline, CDR1 is KGHSH and CDR2 LQKENI. J was trimmed by 1 base and V by 1 base; bases with no gene match: 3. This CDR3 spans 16 amino acids. The CDR3 loop is CASSPRGLVNTGELFF. In DNA form, the CDR3 reads TGTGCCAGCTCACCACGCGGACTAGTGAACACCGGGGAGCTGTTTTTT.

The V and J genes are TRBV4-2 and TRBJ1-2; 9 positions agree with TRBD1. The junction had 9 bases not matched to a gene; V was cut back by 4 bases and J by 0 bases. The CDR3 covers 17 residues. CDR1 and CDR2 (germline): LGHNA, YNFKEQ. The CDR3 nucleotides read TGTGCCAGCAGCCGACACAGGGGGCCGGTAGCTAACTATGGCTACACCTTC. It specifies CASSRHRGPVANYGYTF.

V and J are TRBV30 and TRBJ1-1; maybe TRBD1 (6 bases). CDR1 is GTSNPN, CDR2 SVGIG, per germline (reference sequence). Trimming pared 2 bases from V and 1 base from J, leaving 8 bases between. The CDR3 totals 13 residues. CDR3 region: CAWSLTGNTEAFF. CDR3 DNA: TGTGCCTGGAGTCTGACAGGGAACACTGAAGCTTTCTTT.

The chain carries TRBV5-1 and TRBJ1-6; 7 positions agree with TRBD1. Germline V gene data show CDR1 as SGHRS and CDR2 as YFSETQ. The V gene end was trimmed by 4 bases and the J gene end by 3 bases; junction bases not matched to a gene: 7. This CDR3 region has 16 residues. The CDR3 here is CASSQGGGNYNSPLHF. CDR3 in DNA: TGCGCCAGCAGCCAAGGGGGCGGAAACTATAATTCACCCCTCCACTTT.

The V gene is TRBV2, the J gene TRBJ1-1; TRBD1 might be the D (5 bases). V was trimmed by 7 bases and J by 1 base, leaving 10 bases between them. This CDR3 is built from 13 residues. The germline V gene encodes CDR1 SNHLY and CDR2 FYNNEI. Here the CDR3 reads CASNRLENTEAFF. DNA for the CDR3: TGTGCCAGCAACAGGCTGGAGAACACTGAAGCTTTCTTT.

The chain is built from TRBV3-1 (or the pseudogene TRBV3-2) and TRBJ1-2; the D is unclear. The germline V gene encodes CDR1 LGHDT and CDR2 YNNKEL (reference sequence). With 0 bases removed from V and 2 bases from J, the gap between germline ends came to 7 bases. The CDR3 runs 14 residues. The CDR3 DNA sequence: TGTGCCAGCAGCCAAGACTTTCAGAACTATGGCTACACCTTC. Protein sequence: CASSQDFQNYGYTF.

The chain joins TRBV7-2 to TRBJ2-5, with D possibly matching TRBD2 (6 bases). V shed 5 bases and J shed 7 bases, with 20 bases lying between them. Germline-derived CDR1 and CDR2 are SGHTA and FQGNSA. The CDR3 length is 15 residues. The CDR3 region has the DNA TGTGCCAGCAGCCCGCTACTAGCCCTTCCAGGGACCCAGTACTTC. It codes for CASSPLLALPGTQYF. The full variable domain, completed using reference TRBV7-2 and TRBJ2-5, is GAGVSQSPSNKVTEKGKDVELRCDPISGHTALYWYRQSLGQGLEFLIYFQGNSAPDKSGLPSDRFSAERTGGSVSTLTIQRTQQEDSAVYLCASSPLLALPGTQYFGPGTRLLVL.

For the CDR3, the DNA is TGCGCCAGCACTGTACTGTGGACAGGGGCTCCCAACTCCTACGAGCAGTACTTC. Amino acid sequence: CASTVLWTGAPNSYEQYF. This chain connects TRBV4-1 to TRBJ2-7; 9 bases line up with TRBD1. V lost 7 bases, J lost 0 bases, and 16 bases stayed unmatched. The CDR3 is made up of 18 amino acids. Germline CDR1 reads MGHRA; CDR2 reads YSYEKL.

This clone was counted once. The chain is built from TRBV6-2 or TRBV6-3 and TRBJ2-1; 10 bases are a match to TRBD2. V shed 5 bases and J 8 bases; nucleotides not matched to a gene: 6. This CDR3 spans 14 amino acids. The germline V gene has CDR1 MNHEY and CDR2 SVGEGT. CDR3 sequence (DNA): TGTGCCAGCAGTGGGCTAGCGGGAGTGTATGAGCAGTTCTTC. Its protein product is CASSGLAGVYEQFF.

The chain joins TRBV14 to TRBJ1-2, with 7 positions matching TRBD1. There are 14 residues in the CDR3. The V segment lost 4 bases and the J segment 8 bases; nucleotides outside the gene matches: 10. Germline-derived CDR1 and CDR2 are SGHDN and FVKESK. CDR3 coding DNA: TGTGCCAGCAGCCGAGTTGTGAAAGGGGGCGGCTACACCTTC. Amino acids: CASSRVVKGGGYTF.

DNA for the CDR3: TGTGCCAGTAGTATCTCCGATACGCAGTATTTT. It specifies CASSISDTQYF. The chain employs TRBV19 and TRBJ2-3; D not resolved. CDR3 length: 11 residues. V dropped 3 bases and J dropped 6 bases, with 4 bases sitting between them. Germline V gene lookup returns CDR1 LNHDA and CDR2 SQIVND (reference sequence).